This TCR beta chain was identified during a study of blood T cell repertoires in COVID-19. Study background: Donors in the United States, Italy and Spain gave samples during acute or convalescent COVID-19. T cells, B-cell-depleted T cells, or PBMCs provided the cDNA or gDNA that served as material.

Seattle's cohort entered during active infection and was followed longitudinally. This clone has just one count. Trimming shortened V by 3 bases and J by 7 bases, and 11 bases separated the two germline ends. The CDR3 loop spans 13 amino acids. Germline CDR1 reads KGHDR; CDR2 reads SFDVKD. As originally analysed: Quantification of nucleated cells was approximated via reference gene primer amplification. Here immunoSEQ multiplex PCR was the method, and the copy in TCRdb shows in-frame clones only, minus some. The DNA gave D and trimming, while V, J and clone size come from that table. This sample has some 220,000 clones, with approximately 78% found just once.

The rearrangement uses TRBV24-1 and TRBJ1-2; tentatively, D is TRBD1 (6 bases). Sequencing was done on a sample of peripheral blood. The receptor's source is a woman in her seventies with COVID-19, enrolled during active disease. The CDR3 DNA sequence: TGTGCCACCAGTGATAGGGACACGAGTGGCTACACCTTC. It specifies CATSDRDTSGYTF.